What follows are 11 T cell receptor beta chains derived from one specimen sequenced in a study of blood T cells in healthy people across ages. The second PCR ran roughly 7 to 12 cycles with a sample-barcoded 5' primer and J-beta primers. From the 5' RACE reads, TCRdb called clonotypes with MiXCR, one entry per CDR3 protein. The repertoire consists of about 1.4 million distinct CDR3 sequences, with roughly 64% occurring once and the leading ten covering over 5.5%. Sequences were obtained from blood. The source of these receptors is a man aged 18 to 30 in good health.

V usage is TRBV20-1 and J usage is TRBJ2-1; a weak D match, TRBD1 (5 bases). The CDR3 has 14 amino acids. Between the trimmed V and J ends, which lost 6 bases and 1 base, there was a span of 13 bases. CDR1 is DFQATT, CDR2 SNEGSKA, per germline (reference sequence). The CDR3: CSAGSGISYNEQFF. CDR3 DNA sequence: TGCAGTGCCGGATCAGGGATTTCCTACAATGAGCAGTTCTTC.

The genes are TRBV3-1 and TRBJ1-5, with D maybe TRBD1 (6 bases). Germline lookup yields CDR1 LGHDT and CDR2 YNNKEL (reference sequence). The CDR3 length is 16 residues. Trimming shortened V by 4 bases and J by 4 bases, and 17 bases separated the two germline ends. The CDR3 loop reads CASSPRTGAVNQPQHF. The CDR3, as DNA: TGTGCCAGCAGCCCTAGGACGGGGGCGGTGAATCAGCCCCAGCATTTT.

The CDR3 region has the DNA TGTGCCAGCAGTTATGTTATGGCTGCTACTTTGACGGCTACGCAGTATTTT. It yields the protein CASSYVMAATLTATQYF. The chain recombines TRBV6-2 or TRBV6-3 with TRBJ2-3, with D unclear. The CDR3 is made up of 17 amino acids. Trimming removed 3 bases from V and 8 bases from J, with 24 bases in between. Looked up from germline, CDR1 is MNHEY and CDR2 is SVGEGT.

The J gene is TRBJ2-5, the V gene TRBV12-3 or TRBV12-4; 9 bases are a match to TRBD1. The DNA end is a closer match to TRBJ2-7, so the J assignment may be wrong. CDR3 length: 15 amino acids. The CDR3, as DNA: TGTGCCAGCAGAGCCATGGGACAGGGTCCCTACGAGCAGTACTTC. It translates to CASRAMGQGPYEQYF.

V gene TRBV6-4 combines with J gene TRBJ1-2; D uncertain. The germline V and J ends were trimmed by 4 bases and 0 bases, with 15 bases remaining between them. The CDR3 is 16 amino acids. Germline loops: CDR1 MRHNA, CDR2 SNTAGT. CDR3 amino acids: CASSVIRITTNYGYTF. As DNA, the CDR3 is TGTGCCAGCAGTGTCATCAGGATTACGACTAACTATGGCTACACCTTC.

V is TRBV20-1 and J is TRBJ2-7; D is possibly TRBD2 (5 bases). Trimming removed 3 bases at V and 2 bases at J, with 11 bases between. This CDR3 has 13 amino acids. Per the germline V gene, CDR1 is DFQATT and CDR2 is SNEGSKA (reference sequence). In nucleotides, the CDR3 is TGCAGTGCTAGGGACTCATCCACCTACGAGCAGTACTTC. Protein: CSARDSSTYEQYF.

Worth noting for this clonotype: A much larger clone differs by one base, so this may be a read error. The rearrangement links TRBV3-1 to TRBJ2-4, with D perhaps TRBD1 or TRBD2 (6 bases each). With the DNA end fitting TRBJ2-7 better, the J assignment may be wrong. Germline CDR1 reads LGHDT; CDR2 reads YNNKEL (reference sequence). The CDR3 spans 13 residues. CDR3 sequence (DNA): TGTGCCAGCAGCCACCGGGGGCCCTACGAGCAGTACTTC. It translates to CASSHRGPYEQYF.

The chain carries TRBV2 and TRBJ2-5; 7 bases align to TRBD2. Germline V gene lookup returns CDR1 SNHLY and CDR2 FYNNEI. V lost 0 bases and J lost 5; bases outside the gene matches: 6. The CDR3 runs to 15 residues. The CDR3 reads CASSEAGGSGETQYF. In DNA form, the CDR3 reads TGTGCCAGCAGTGAAGCGGGGGGGTCCGGGGAGACCCAGTACTTC.

The J gene is TRBJ1-1, the V gene TRBV29-1, with 10 bases that match TRBD1. The CDR3 spans 20 residues. CDR1 and CDR2 (germline): SQVTM, ANQGSEA. With V trimmed by 6 bases and J by 0 bases, 22 bases remained unmatched. The CDR3 DNA is TGCAGCGTCACACTCCGGGACAGGGGCCCCCGTTGGGCCTTGAACACTGAAGCTTTCTTT. It yields the protein CSVTLRDRGPRWALNTEAFF.

The J gene is TRBJ1-2, the V gene TRBV20-1; D uncertain. CDR1 and CDR2 from the germline V gene are DFQATT and SNEGSKA (reference sequence). V was pared by 1 base and J by 8 bases, with 8 bases between. CDR3 size: 11 residues. The CDR3 here is CSARGLNGYTF. The CDR3 DNA is TGCAGTGCTAGAGGGCTTAACGGCTACACCTTC.

This rearrangement joins TRBV4-1 to TRBJ2-1; D is undetermined. The CDR3 runs 14 residues. V was cut by 4 bases and J by 8 bases, with 15 bases left in between. Germline loops: CDR1 MGHRA, CDR2 YSYEKL. In nucleotides, the CDR3 is TGCGCCAGCAGCCCTTCGAACGGGCAATATGAGCAGTTCTTC. Residues: CASSPSNGQYEQFF.